The rows below give T cell receptor beta chains drawn from one sample of a study of identical twins. In TCRdb, the 5' RACE reads were re-called with MiXCR into one record per CDR3 protein. The table lists under 300,000 distinct CDR3 sequences, over 13% of them singletons. Sequencing was done on a sample of memory (CD45RO+) T cells sorted from blood. These TCRs come from a woman under 30 in good health. Both conserved end residues are part of each CDR3. The D gene is left open where the match is weak. Clone size is stated in some rows and not others, as once, few, many or a class when expanded.

clone_size	j_call	v_call	d_call	cdr3_nt	cdr3_aa
few	TRBJ2-1	TRBV18	TRBD2	TGTGCCAGCTCACCACCGGGACTAGCTTTAAATGAGCAGTTCTTC	CASSPPGLALNEQFF
few	TRBJ2-2	TRBV5-1	NA	TGCGCCAGCACCCTGACCGGCGATTGGACCGGGGAGCTGTTTTTT	CASTLTGDWTGELFF
NA	TRBJ2-4	TRBV20-1	TRBD2	TGCAGTGCTAGACTAGCGGGGGGGCCGGGTGCCAAAAACATTCAGTACTTC	CSARLAGGPGAKNIQYF
NA	TRBJ1-2	TRBV7-6	NA	TGTGCCAGCAGCTTAGATCCAGGGAGGTCTAACTATGGCTACACCTTC	CASSLDPGRSNYGYTF
NA	TRBJ1-1	TRBV6-1	NA	TGTGCCAGCAGAAATGGTCTGTCCTACACTGAAGCTTTCTTT	CASRNGLSYTEAFF
NA	TRBJ1-4	TRBV12-3/TRBV12-4	NA	TGTGCCAGCAGTTTGACGGCGTTTGAAAAACTGTTTTTT	CASSLTAFEKLFF
few	TRBJ2-7	TRBV20-1	TRBD2	TGCAGTGCAGACCCCAGGGAGGGCCATTCCTACGAGCAGTACTTC	CSADPREGHSYEQYF
NA	TRBJ1-6	TRBV25-1	NA	TGTGCCAGCAGGGAGTCGGGGTCAGAATCACCCCTCCACTTT	CASRESGSESPLHF
once	TRBJ2-3	TRBV9	NA	TGTGCCAGCAGCACCACGGGGTCCCGGAATACGCAGTATTTT	CASSTTGSRNTQYF
many	TRBJ2-3	TRBV6-5	TRBD2	TGTGCCAGCAGTTACGCGATCACTAGCGGGAGTGGTACGCAGTATTTT	CASSYAITSGSGTQYF
few	TRBJ2-5	TRBV20-1	TRBD2	TGCAGTGCTGGACTAGCGGGAGAGACCCAGTACTTC	CSAGLAGETQYF
NA	TRBJ2-5	TRBV7-9	TRBD1	TGTGCCAGCAGCTTTTCAGGGGGAATGGTGGAGACCCAGTACTTC	CASSFSGGMVETQYF
NA	TRBJ2-2	TRBV12-3/TRBV12-4	NA	TGTGCCAGCAGTCCCCAAATAGTCGCGACCGGGGAGCTGTTTTTT	CASSPQIVATGELFF
once	TRBJ2-1	TRBV20-1	TRBD2	TGCAGTGCTAGGAGGGGACTAGCGGGGGATGAGCAGTTCTTC	CSARRGLAGDEQFF
few	TRBJ2-7	TRBV19	NA	TGTGCCAGTAGAGAGGCCACCACCGCGGCCTACGAGCAGTACTTC	CASREATTAAYEQYF
few	TRBJ1-1	TRBV7-2	NA	TGTGCCAGCAGCTTAAGTTACGGGGGCACTGAAGCTTTCTTT	CASSLSYGGTEAFF
NA	TRBJ2-7	TRBV7-8	TRBD2	TGTGCCAGCAGCCCCTTCAGGCTAGCGGGAGTTGAGCAGTACTTC	CASSPFRLAGVEQYF
NA	TRBJ2-1	TRBV28	TRBD2	TGTGCCAGCAACCCGCTAGCGGGGGGGCCGGATGAGCAGTTCTTC	CASNPLAGGPDEQFF
many	TRBJ2-4	TRBV7-8	NA	TGTGCCAGCAGCTTCACAGCCAAAAACATTCAGTACTTC	CASSFTAKNIQYF
NA	TRBJ2-3	TRBV7-9	NA	TGTGCCAGCAGCTTAGGCTCGGCACCGGGGGCAGAGACGCAGTATTTT	CASSLGSAPGAETQYF
few	TRBJ2-6	TRBV4-3	TRBD2	TGCGCCAGCAGCCTCACCGGGGGGACTGGGGCCAACGTCCTGACTTTC	CASSLTGGTGANVLTF
NA	TRBJ2-5	TRBV2	TRBD2	TGTGCCAGCAGTGAAGTGGCTAGCGGGAGAGGGCAAGAGACCCAGTACTTC	CASSEVASGRGQETQYF
many	TRBJ1-2	TRBV30	NA	TGTGCCTGGAGTGGAGGCCCAGGCTATGGCTACACCTTC	CAWSGGPGYGYTF
NA	TRBJ1-6	TRBV5-6	NA	TGTGCCAGCAGCTCCCAATGGGGGGGACATTCACCCCTCCACTTT	CASSSQWGGHSPLHF
NA	TRBJ1-2	TRBV5-1	NA	TGCGCCAGCAGCCTCGAGTCACTTTGGGGCTACACCTTC	CASSLESLWGYTF
few	TRBJ1-1	TRBV6-1	NA	TGTGCCAGCAGTCGCCTGACAGCGATGAACACTGAAGCTTTCTTT	CASSRLTAMNTEAFF
few	TRBJ2-5	TRBV5-1	TRBD2	TGCGCCAGCAGCTCAGGTAGCGGGAGTGGAGAGACCCAGTACTTC	CASSSGSGSGETQYF
NA	TRBJ2-7	TRBV6-2/TRBV6-3	NA	TGTGCCAGCAGTTTTCAGGGGATTCCAACCTACGAGCAGTACTTC	CASSFQGIPTYEQYF
few	TRBJ2-1	TRBV20-1	NA	TGCAGTGCTACTGCGGGATCGGACTACAATGAGCAGTTCTTC	CSATAGSDYNEQFF
many	TRBJ1-1	TRBV7-3	NA	TGTGCCAGCAGCTTAACCCGGGGCGACACTGAAGCTTTCTTT	CASSLTRGDTEAFF
many	TRBJ2-1	TRBV20-1	TRBD2	TGCAGTGGTTACTACTGGGGCGGGAGAGCGGAGCAGTTCTTC	CSGYYWGGRAEQFF
NA	TRBJ2-1	TRBV25-1	NA	TGTGCCAGCAGTGAATTTTTCAATGAGCAGTTCTTC	CASSEFFNEQFF
NA	TRBJ2-5	TRBV13	NA	TGTGCCAGCAGCTCCGGGCTCCACGAAGAGACCCAGTACTTC	CASSSGLHEETQYF
NA	TRBJ1-2	TRBV3-1	NA	TGTGCCAGCAGCGCATGGGACGGGAACTATGGCTACACCTTC	CASSAWDGNYGYTF
NA	TRBJ2-5	TRBV20-1	NA	TGCAGTGCCACATCTCAGGGGCCCCAAGAGACCCAGTACTTC	CSATSQGPQETQYF
many	TRBJ2-1	TRBV5-6	TRBD2	TGTGCCAGCAGCTCCACGGGTCGTAGCGGGAGGGCCATCACGCACAATGAGCAGTTCTTC	CASSSTGRSGRAITHNEQFF
many	TRBJ2-2	TRBV20-1	NA	TGCAGTGCTAGTCGCCAGGCAAACACCGGGGAGCTGTTTTTT	CSASRQANTGELFF
few	TRBJ2-2	TRBV11-3	TRBD1	TGTGCCAGCAGCCCGGGGACAGGGCTGGCCGGGGAGCTGTTTTTT	CASSPGTGLAGELFF
NA	TRBJ2-1	TRBV6-6	NA	TGTGCCAGCAGTTACTTGGCTAGCGATGAGCAGTTCTTC	CASSYLASDEQFF